This T cell receptor (beta chain) comes out of a study of radiation and T cells in renal cell carcinoma. Notes on the study in general: Top tumor clonotypes rose in blood 2 weeks post-radiation, then contracted. No pretreatment tumor biopsies were available for baseline clonotypes.

Only in-frame clones appear in the TCRdb table, and some are missing; sequencing was by immunoSEQ multiplex PCR. The profile shows 120,000 or so clones, 75% to 90% of them singletons. On this clone: Its antigen is not known.

Time point noted: blood 2 weeks post-SBRT. Treatment given: 15 Gy SBRT to primary tumor, nephrectomy 4 weeks later. The source of this sequence is a woman in her sixties or seventies with renal cell carcinoma. The material sequenced was blood, taken from a patient whose treatment included radiotherapy and nephrectomy.

DNA for the CDR3: TGTGCCAGCAGTTTAAGCGACGGTCACCAAGAGACCCAGTACTTC. Protein sequence: CASSLSDGHQETQYF. The rearrangement links TRBV28 to TRBJ2-5; D uncertain. CDR3 length: 15 residues. Germline loops: CDR1 MDHEN, CDR2 SYDVKM. V was shortened by 2 bases and J by 0 bases, with 10 bases between the two germline ends.